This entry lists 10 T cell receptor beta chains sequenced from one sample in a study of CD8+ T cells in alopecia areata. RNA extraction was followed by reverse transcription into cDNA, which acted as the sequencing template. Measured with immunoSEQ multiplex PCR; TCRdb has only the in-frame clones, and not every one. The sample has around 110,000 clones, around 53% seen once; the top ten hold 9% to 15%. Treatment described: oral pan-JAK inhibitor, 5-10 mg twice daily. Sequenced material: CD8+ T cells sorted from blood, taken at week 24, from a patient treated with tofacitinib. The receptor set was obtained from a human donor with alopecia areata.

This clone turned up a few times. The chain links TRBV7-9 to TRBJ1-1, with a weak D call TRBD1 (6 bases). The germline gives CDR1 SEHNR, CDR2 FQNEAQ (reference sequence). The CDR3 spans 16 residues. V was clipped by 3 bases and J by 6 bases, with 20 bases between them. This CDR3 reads CASSFVGGREIAEAFF. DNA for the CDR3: TGTGCCAGCAGCTTTGTCGGGGGGCGCGAGATCGCTGAAGCTTTCTTT. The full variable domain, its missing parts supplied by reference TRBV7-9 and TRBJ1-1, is DTGVSQNPRHKITKRGQNVTFRCDPISEHNRLYWYRQTLGQGPEFLTYFQNEAQLEKSRLLSDRFSAERPKGSFSTLEIQRTEQGDSAMYLCASSFVGGREIAEAFFGQGTRLTVV.

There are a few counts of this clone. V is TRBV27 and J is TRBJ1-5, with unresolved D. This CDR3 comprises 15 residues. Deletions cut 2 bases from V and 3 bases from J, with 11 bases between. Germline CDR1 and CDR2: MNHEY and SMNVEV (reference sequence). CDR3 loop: CASSLRPRDNQPQHF. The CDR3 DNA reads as TGTGCCAGCAGTTTACGCCCTAGGGACAATCAGCCCCAGCATTTT.

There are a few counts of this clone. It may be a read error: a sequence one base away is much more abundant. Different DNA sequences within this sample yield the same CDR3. The CDR3 here is CASSEGQGGGELFF. In DNA form, the CDR3 reads TGTGCCAGCAGTGAAGGGCAGGGTGGCGGGGAGCTGTTTTTT. The gene calls are TRBV6-4 and TRBJ2-2, with D perhaps TRBD1 (5 bases). V was pared by 3 bases and J by 7 bases, with 12 bases between. The length of the CDR3 is 14 residues. Germline CDR1 reads MRHNA; CDR2 reads SNTAGT.

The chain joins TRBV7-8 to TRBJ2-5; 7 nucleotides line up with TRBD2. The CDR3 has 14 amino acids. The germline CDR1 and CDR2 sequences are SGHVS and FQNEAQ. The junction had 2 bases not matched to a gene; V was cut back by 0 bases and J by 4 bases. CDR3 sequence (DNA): TGTGCCAGCAGCTTAGCGGGGGGGTCAGAGACCCAGTACTTC. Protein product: CASSLAGGSETQYF. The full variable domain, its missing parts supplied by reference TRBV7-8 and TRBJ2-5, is GAGVSQSPRYKVAKRGQDVALRCDPISGHVSLFWYQQALGQGPEFLTYFQNEAQLDKSGLPSDRFFAERPEGSVSTLKIQRTQQEDSAVYLCASSLAGGSETQYFGPGTRLLVL.

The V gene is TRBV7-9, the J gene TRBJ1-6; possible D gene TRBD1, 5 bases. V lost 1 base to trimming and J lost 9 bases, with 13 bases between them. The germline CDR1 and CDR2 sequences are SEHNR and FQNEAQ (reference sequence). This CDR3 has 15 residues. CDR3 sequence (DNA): TGTGCCAGCAGCTTAGAGTCAGGGAGTGGTTCACCCCTCCACTTT. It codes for CASSLESGSGSPLHF.

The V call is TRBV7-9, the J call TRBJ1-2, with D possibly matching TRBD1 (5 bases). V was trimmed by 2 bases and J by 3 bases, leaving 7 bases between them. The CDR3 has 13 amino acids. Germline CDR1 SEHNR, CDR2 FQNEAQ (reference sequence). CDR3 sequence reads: CASSLQGDYGYTF. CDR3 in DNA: TGTGCCAGCAGCTTACAGGGTGACTATGGCTACACCTTC.

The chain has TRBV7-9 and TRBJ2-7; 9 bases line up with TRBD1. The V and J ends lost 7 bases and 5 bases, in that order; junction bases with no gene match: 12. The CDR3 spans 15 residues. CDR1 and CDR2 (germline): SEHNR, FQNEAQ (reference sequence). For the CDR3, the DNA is TGTGCCAGCACCACATCCGGGACAGGGTACAACGAGCAGTACTTC. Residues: CASTTSGTGYNEQYF.

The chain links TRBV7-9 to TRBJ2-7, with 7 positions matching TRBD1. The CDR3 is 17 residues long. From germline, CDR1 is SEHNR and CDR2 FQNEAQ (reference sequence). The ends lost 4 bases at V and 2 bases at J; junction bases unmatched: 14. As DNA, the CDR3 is TGTGCCAGCAGCTCCATGAAGACAGGGTACGGAACCTACGAGCAGTACTTC. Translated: CASSSMKTGYGTYEQYF.

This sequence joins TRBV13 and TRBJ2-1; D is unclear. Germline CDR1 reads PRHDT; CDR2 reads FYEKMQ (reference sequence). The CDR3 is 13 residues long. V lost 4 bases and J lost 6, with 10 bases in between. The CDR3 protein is CASSSPRRNEQFF. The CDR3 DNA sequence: TGTGCCAGCAGCTCCCCCCGACGCAATGAGCAGTTCTTC. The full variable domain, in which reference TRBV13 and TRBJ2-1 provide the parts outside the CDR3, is AAGVIQSPRHLIKEKRETATLKCYPIPRHDTVYWYQQGPGQDPQFLISFYEKMQSDKGSIPDRFSAQQFSDYHSELNMSSLELGDSALYFCASSSPRRNEQFFGPGTRLTVL.

The CDR3: CASSLLDRNNEQFF. As DNA, the CDR3 is TGTGCCAGCAGCTTATTGGACCGAAACAATGAGCAGTTCTTC. The chain links TRBV11-2 to TRBJ2-1; D is unresolved. V was trimmed by 2 bases and J by 5 bases, leaving 10 bases between them. The CDR3 consists of 14 residues. The germline gives CDR1 SGHAT, CDR2 FQNNGV.